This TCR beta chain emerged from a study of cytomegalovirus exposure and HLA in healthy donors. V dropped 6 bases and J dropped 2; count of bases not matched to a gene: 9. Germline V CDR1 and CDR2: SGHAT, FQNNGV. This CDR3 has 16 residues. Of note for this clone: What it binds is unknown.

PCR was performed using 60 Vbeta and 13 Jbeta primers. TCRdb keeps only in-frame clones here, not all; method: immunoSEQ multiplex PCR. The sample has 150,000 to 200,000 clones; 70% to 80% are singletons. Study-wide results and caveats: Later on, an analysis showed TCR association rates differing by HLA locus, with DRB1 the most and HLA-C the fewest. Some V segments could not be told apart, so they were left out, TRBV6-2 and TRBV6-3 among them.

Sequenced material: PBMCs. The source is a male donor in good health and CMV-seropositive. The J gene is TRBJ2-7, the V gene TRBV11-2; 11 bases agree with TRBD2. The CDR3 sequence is CASRSLAGGPTYEQYF. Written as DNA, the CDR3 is TGTGCCAGCAGGAGCCTAGCGGGGGGTCCCACCTACGAGCAGTACTTC.